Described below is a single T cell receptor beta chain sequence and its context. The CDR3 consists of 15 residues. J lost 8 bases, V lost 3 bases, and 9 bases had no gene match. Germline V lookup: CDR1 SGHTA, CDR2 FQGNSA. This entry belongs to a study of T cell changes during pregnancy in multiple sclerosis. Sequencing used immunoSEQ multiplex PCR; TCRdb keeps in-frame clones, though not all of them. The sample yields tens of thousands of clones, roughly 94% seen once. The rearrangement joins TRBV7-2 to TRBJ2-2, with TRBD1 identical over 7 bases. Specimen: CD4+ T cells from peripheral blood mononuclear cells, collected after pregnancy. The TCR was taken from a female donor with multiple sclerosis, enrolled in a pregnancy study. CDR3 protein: CASSFRPGGSGELFF. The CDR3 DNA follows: TGTGCCAGCAGCTTTCGTCCAGGGGGATCGGGGGAGCTGTTTTTT.